This T cell receptor (beta chain) was retrieved from a study of blood T cell repertoires in COVID-19. Study as a whole: COVID-19 samples from acute and convalescent phases originated in the United States, Italy and Spain. Nucleic acid was either cDNA or gDNA, and it came from T cells, B-cell-depleted T cells, or PBMCs.

As originally analysed: Amplification from reference gene primers served as the basis for estimated nucleated cell counts. Clones were read by immunoSEQ multiplex PCR, and TCRdb kept only the in-frame ones, dropping some. The V and J calls and clone size were taken over from that table, and D and trimming were inferred from the DNA. The sample includes 200,000 to 250,000 clones, about 88% of them seen just once. The germline V gene encodes CDR1 LGHDT and CDR2 YNNKEL (reference sequence). Trimming removed 4 bases from V and 3 bases from J; junction bases left unmatched: 5. The CDR3 consists of 15 residues.

The chain employs TRBV3-1 (or the pseudogene TRBV3-2) and TRBJ2-1; 8 nucleotides align to TRBD1. The sequenced sample consisted of peripheral blood. This TCR was recovered from an older woman with acute or convalescent COVID-19. The CDR3 sequence: CASSLRTGSYNEQFF. The CDR3 DNA reads TGTGCCAGCAGCCTCCGGACAGGGAGCTACAATGAGCAGTTCTTC.